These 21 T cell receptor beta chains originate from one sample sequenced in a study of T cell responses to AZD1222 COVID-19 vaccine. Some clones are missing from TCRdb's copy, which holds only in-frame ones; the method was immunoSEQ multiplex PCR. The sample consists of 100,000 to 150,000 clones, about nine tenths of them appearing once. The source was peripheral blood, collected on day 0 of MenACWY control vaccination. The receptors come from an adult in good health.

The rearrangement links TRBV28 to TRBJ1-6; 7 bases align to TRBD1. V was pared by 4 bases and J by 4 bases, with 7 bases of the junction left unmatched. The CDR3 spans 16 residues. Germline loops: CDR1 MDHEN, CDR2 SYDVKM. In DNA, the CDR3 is TGTGCCAGCAGTTCACCTCGACAGGGTTATAATTCACCCCTCCACTTT. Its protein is CASSSPRQGYNSPLHF. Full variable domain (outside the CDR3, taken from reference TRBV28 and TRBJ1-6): DVKVTQSSRYLVKRTGEKVFLECVQDMDHENMFWYRQDPGLGLRLIYFSYDVKMKEKGDIPEGYSVSREKKERFSLILESASTNQTSMYLCASSSPRQGYNSPLHFGNGTRLTVT.

This CDR3 is CASSVGLAGAHQETQYF. In nucleotides, the CDR3 is TGTGCCAGCAGCGTAGGACTAGCGGGGGCCCATCAAGAGACCCAGTACTTC. V usage is TRBV7-7 and J usage is TRBJ2-5; 13 positions agree with TRBD2. Germline-derived CDR1 and CDR2 are SSHAT and FNYEAQ (reference sequence). Trimming at V came to 5 bases and at J to 2 bases, leaving 8 bases not matched to a gene. CDR3 size: 17 residues. Full variable domain (outside the CDR3, taken from reference TRBV7-7 and TRBJ2-5): GAGVSQSPRYKVTKRGQDVTLRCDPISSHATLYWYQQALGQGPEFLTYFNYEAQPDKSGLPSDRFSAERPEGSISTLTIQRTEQRDSAMYRCASSVGLAGAHQETQYFGPGTRLLVL.

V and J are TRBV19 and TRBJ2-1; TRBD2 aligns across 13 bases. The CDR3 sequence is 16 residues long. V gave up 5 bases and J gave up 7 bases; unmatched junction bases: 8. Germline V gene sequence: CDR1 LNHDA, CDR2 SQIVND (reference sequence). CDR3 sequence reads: CASSPRTSGGKNEQFF. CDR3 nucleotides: TGTGCCAGTAGTCCGCGGACTAGCGGGGGTAAAAATGAGCAGTTCTTC.

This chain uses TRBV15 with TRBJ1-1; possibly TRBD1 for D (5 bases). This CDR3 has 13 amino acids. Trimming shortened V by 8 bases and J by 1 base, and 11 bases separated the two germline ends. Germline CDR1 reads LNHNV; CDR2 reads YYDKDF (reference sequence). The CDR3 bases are TGTGCCACCGGGCGACAGCCGAACACTGAAGCTTTCTTT. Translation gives CATGRQPNTEAFF. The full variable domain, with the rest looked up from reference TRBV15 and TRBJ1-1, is DAMVIQNPRYQVTQFGKPVTLSCSQTLNHNVMYWYQQKSSQAPKLLFHYYDKDFNNEADTPDNFQSRRPNTSFCFLDIRSPGLGDTAMYLCATGRQPNTEAFFGQGTRLTVV.

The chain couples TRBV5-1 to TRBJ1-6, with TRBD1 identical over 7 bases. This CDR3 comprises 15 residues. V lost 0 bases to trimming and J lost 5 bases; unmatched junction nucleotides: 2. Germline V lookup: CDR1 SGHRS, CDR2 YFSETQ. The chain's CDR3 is CASSLGDRDNSPLHF. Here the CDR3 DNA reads TGCGCCAGCAGCTTGGGCGACAGGGATAATTCACCCCTCCACTTT.

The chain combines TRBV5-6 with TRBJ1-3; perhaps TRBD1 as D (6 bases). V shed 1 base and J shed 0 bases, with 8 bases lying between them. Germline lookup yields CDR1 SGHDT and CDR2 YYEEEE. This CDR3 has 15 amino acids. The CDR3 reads CASSLRDISGNTIYF. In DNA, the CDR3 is TGTGCCAGCAGCTTGCGGGACATCTCTGGAAACACCATATATTTT.

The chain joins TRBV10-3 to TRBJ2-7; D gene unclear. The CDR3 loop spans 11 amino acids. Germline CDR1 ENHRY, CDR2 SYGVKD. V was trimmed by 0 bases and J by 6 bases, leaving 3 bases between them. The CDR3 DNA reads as TGTGCCATCAGTGAGTCTGTCGAGCAGTACTTC. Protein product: CAISESVEQYF.

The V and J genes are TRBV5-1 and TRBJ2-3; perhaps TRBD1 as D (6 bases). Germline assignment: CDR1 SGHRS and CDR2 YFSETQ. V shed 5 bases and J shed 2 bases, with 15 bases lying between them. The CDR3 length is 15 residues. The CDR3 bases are TGCGCCAGCAGTGAGTCCGGGACAAACACAGATACGCAGTATTTT. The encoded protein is CASSESGTNTDTQYF.

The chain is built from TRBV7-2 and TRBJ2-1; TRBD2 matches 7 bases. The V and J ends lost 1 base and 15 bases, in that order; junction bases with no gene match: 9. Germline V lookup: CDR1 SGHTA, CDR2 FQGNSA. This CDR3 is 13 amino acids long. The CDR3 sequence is CASSLEGRGIWFF. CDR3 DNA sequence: TGTGCCAGCAGCTTAGAAGGGAGGGGCATTTGGTTCTTC.

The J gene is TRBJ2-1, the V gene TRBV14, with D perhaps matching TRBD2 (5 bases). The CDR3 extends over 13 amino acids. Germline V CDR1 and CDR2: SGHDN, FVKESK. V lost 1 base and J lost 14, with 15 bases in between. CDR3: CASSQGRWTGEFF. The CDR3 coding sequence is TGTGCCAGCAGCCAAGGGCGGTGGACTGGCGAGTTCTTC.

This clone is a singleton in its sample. CDR3: CASSLALGSVQETQYF. The CDR3 DNA is TGTGCCAGCAGCTTAGCCCTAGGGTCCGTACAAGAGACCCAGTACTTC. The chain combines TRBV7-2 with TRBJ2-5; D call uncertain. V lost 0 bases and J lost 2, with 13 bases in between. Germline assignment: CDR1 SGHTA and CDR2 FQGNSA. This CDR3 is built from 16 residues. Complete variable domain (other parts from reference TRBV7-2 and TRBJ2-5): GAGVSQSPSNKVTEKGKDVELRCDPISGHTALYWYRQSLGQGLEFLIYFQGNSAPDKSGLPSDRFSAERTGGSVSTLTIQRTQQEDSAVYLCASSLALGSVQETQYFGPGTRLLVL.

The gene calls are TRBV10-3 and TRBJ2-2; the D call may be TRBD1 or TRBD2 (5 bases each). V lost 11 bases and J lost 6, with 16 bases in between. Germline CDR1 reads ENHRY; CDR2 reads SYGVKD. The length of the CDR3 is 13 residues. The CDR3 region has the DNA TGTGCCGCGAGAGGGGCCGGGGCCGGGGAGCTGTTTTTT. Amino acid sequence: CAARGAGAGELFF.

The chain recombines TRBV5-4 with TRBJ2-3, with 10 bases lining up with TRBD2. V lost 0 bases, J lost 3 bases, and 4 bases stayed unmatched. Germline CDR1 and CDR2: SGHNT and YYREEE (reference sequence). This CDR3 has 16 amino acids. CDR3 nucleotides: TGTGCCAGCAGCTTGGGGGGGACTAGCGTTACAGATACGCAGTATTTT. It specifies CASSLGGTSVTDTQYF. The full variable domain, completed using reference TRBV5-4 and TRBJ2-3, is ETGVTQSPTHLIKTRGQQVTLRCSSQSGHNTVSWYQQALGQGPQFIFQYYREEENGRGNFPPRFSGLQFPNYSSELNVNALELDDSALYLCASSLGGTSVTDTQYFGPGTRLTVL.

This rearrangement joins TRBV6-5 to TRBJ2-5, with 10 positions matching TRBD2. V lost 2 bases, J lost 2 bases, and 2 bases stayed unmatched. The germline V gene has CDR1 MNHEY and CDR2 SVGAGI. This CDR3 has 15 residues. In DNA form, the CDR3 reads TGTGCCAGCAGTTACGGGACTAGCGTACAAGAGACCCAGTACTTC. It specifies CASSYGTSVQETQYF.

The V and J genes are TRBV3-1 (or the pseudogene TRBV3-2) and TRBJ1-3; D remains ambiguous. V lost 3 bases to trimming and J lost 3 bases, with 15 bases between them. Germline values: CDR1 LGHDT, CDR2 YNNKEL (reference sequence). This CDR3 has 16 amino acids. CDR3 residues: CASSHWRSRGGNTIYF. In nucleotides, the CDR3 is TGTGCCAGCAGCCACTGGAGGTCGCGAGGTGGAAACACCATATATTTT.

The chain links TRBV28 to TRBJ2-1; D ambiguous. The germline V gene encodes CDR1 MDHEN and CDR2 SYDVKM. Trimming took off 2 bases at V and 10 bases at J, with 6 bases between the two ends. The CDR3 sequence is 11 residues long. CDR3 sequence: CASSLRYEQFF. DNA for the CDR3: TGTGCCAGCAGTTTACGCTACGAGCAGTTCTTC.

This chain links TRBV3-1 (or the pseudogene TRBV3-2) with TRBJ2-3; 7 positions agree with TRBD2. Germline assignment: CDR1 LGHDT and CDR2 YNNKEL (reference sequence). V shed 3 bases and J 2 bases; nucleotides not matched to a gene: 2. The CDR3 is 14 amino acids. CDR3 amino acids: CASSHLAATDTQYF. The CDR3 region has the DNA TGTGCCAGCAGCCACCTAGCGGCCACAGATACGCAGTATTTT.

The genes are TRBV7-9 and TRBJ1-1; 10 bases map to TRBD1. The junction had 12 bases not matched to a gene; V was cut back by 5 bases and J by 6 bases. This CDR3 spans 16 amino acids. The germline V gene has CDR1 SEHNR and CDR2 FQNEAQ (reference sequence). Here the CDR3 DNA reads TGTGCCAGCAGCCGATCCGGGACAGGGGATCGTTCTGAAGCTTTCTTT. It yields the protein CASSRSGTGDRSEAFF.

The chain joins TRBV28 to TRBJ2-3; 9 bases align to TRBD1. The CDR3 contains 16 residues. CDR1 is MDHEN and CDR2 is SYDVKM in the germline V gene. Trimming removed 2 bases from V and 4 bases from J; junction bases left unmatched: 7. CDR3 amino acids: CASSLTPGQGADTQYF. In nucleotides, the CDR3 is TGTGCCAGCAGTTTAACCCCGGGACAGGGCGCAGATACGCAGTATTTT.

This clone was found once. The chain's CDR3 is CASRWTGQSTDTQYF. The CDR3, as DNA: TGTGCCAGCAGATGGACAGGGCAGAGCACAGATACGCAGTATTTT. This chain joins TRBV28 and TRBJ2-3, with 8 bases matching TRBD1. The J segment lost 0 bases and the V segment lost 6 bases, leaving 5 bases of the junction unmatched. Germline lookup yields CDR1 MDHEN and CDR2 SYDVKM. This CDR3 contains 15 residues.

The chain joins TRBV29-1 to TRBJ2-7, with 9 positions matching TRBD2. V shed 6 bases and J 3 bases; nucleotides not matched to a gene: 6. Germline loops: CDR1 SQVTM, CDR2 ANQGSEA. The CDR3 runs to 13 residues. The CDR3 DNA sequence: TGCAGCGTCACCGGGACTAGCTACTACGAGCAGTACTTC. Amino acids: CSVTGTSYYEQYF.